The 13 T cell receptor beta chains below all came from one sample that was sequenced in a study of low-dose radiotherapy and immunotherapy resistance in tumors. With TRAV- and TRBV-specific primers, first-strand cDNA was made, covering the alpha and beta chains. The TCRs were subjected to amplification over about 20 PCR cycles employing a constant-region primer in conjunction with a V-primer adapter. TCRdb reprocessed the reads with MiXCR, giving one entry per CDR3 protein. The sample consists of 70,000 to 95,000 distinct CDR3 sequences, over 15% of them appearing once. Time point of the sample: before trial treatment. This specimen was PBMCs, taken before treatment. These TCRs come from a male donor with prostate cancer.

There are many counts of this clonotype. The rearrangement links TRBV20-1 to TRBJ2-3; D uncertain. The CDR3 contains 11 residues. From germline, CDR1 is DFQATT and CDR2 SNEGSKA (reference sequence). Trimming left V 5 bases short and J 11 bases short, with 14 bases between. The CDR3 reads CSALPRLEQYF. The CDR3, as DNA: TGCAGTGCTCTACCCAGATTGGAGCAGTATTTT.

This clonotype has ten or more counts. The rearrangement links TRBV20-1 to TRBJ2-7; D gene ambiguous. With 0 bases removed from V and 4 bases from J, the gap between germline ends came to 13 bases. CDR1 is DFQATT, CDR2 SNEGSKA, per germline (reference sequence). The CDR3 runs 14 residues. CDR3 sequence reads: CSARDVGLGYEQYF. For the CDR3, the DNA is TGCAGTGCTAGAGATGTGGGGTTAGGTTACGAGCAGTACTTC.

J is TRBJ2-1 and V is TRBV27; D is possibly TRBD1 or TRBD2 (6 bases each). Trimming pared 8 bases from V and 0 bases from J, leaving 32 bases between. Looked up from germline, CDR1 is MNHEY and CDR2 is SMNVEV (reference sequence). There are 21 residues in the CDR3. DNA for the CDR3: TGTGCCAGCTATCTAGGGGCTAGAGGGGGGCTTGTCGGGGGCTCCTACAATGAGCAGTTCTTC. Translated: CASYLGARGGLVGGSYNEQFF.

The table lists this clonotype with many counts. The J gene is TRBJ2-2, the V gene TRBV9; D remains unclear. Trimming left V 2 bases short and J 6 bases short, with 14 bases between. This CDR3 comprises 15 residues. Per germline, CDR1 SGDLS and CDR2 YYNGEE. This CDR3 is CASSVKWSPPGELFF. CDR3 nucleotide sequence: TGTGCCAGCAGCGTTAAGTGGAGTCCTCCCGGGGAGCTGTTTTTT.

The genes are TRBV20-1 and TRBJ1-3, with no clear D. Germline-derived CDR1 and CDR2 are DFQATT and SNEGSKA (reference sequence). The CDR3 has 14 amino acids. V was cut by 1 base and J by 9 bases, with 16 bases left in between. The chain's CDR3 is CSARAGFKGRTIYF. DNA of the CDR3: TGCAGTGCTAGAGCGGGCTTCAAGGGTCGCACCATATATTTT.

This clonotype was counted at least ten times. This rearrangement joins TRBV10-3 to TRBJ2-1, with 9 bases identical to TRBD2. Unmatched junction bases numbered 8, after V lost 10 bases and J lost 7 bases. Per the germline V gene, CDR1 is ENHRY and CDR2 is SYGVKD. The CDR3 length is 13 residues. CDR3 residues: CATGGGANNEQFF. The CDR3 DNA sequence: TGTGCCACAGGCGGGGGGGCCAATAATGAGCAGTTCTTC.

This clonotype appeared many times. The rearrangement joins TRBV4-1 to TRBJ1-5; D is ambiguous. The germline V gene has CDR1 MGHRA and CDR2 YSYEKL. The ends were cut back, 0 bases at V and 1 base at J, with 10 bases in the middle. The CDR3 is made up of 16 amino acids. The CDR3 sequence is CASSQDDGSSNQPQHF. The CDR3 coding sequence is TGCGCCAGCAGCCAAGATGACGGATCAAGCAATCAGCCCCAGCATTTT.

This clonotype was observed many times. The genes are TRBV2 and TRBJ2-1, with D possibly TRBD2 on 6 matching bases. CDR1 is SNHLY, CDR2 FYNNEI, per germline. V lost 4 bases to trimming and J lost 2 bases, with 9 bases between them. This CDR3 comprises 14 residues. In DNA, the CDR3 is TGTGCCAGCAGTGTGGCGGGAACCTACAATGAGCAGTTCTTC. Translated, it gives CASSVAGTYNEQFF.

V usage is TRBV20-1 and J usage is TRBJ2-3, with a weak D call TRBD1 (6 bases). Trimming removed 3 bases from V and 0 bases from J, with 13 bases in between. CDR3 length: 15 residues. Germline CDR1 and CDR2: DFQATT and SNEGSKA (reference sequence). CDR3: CSASEPTGSTDTQYF. CDR3 DNA sequence: TGCAGTGCTAGCGAACCCACAGGGAGCACAGATACGCAGTATTTT.

This clonotype occurred many times. The genes are TRBV9 and TRBJ2-7, with 7 bases matching TRBD2. From germline, CDR1 is SGDLS and CDR2 YYNGEE. This CDR3 spans 14 amino acids. Trimming cost V 2 bases and J 1 base; bases outside gene matches: 3. The CDR3 protein is CASSVGGESYEQYF. CDR3 bases: TGTGCCAGCAGCGTTGGGGGGGAGTCCTACGAGCAGTACTTC.

This clonotype was seen ten or more times. V usage is TRBV4-3 and J usage is TRBJ1-6; D unclear. The length of the CDR3 is 15 residues. In germline, CDR1 is LGHNA, CDR2 YSLEER. The V end was cut by 4 bases, the J end by 7 bases, with 14 bases between. CDR3 loop: CASSPEAGRNSPLHF. The CDR3 bases are TGCGCCAGCAGCCCGGAAGCTGGTCGGAATTCACCCCTCCACTTT.

This clonotype was seen many times. J is TRBJ2-7 and V is TRBV2, with 7 positions matching TRBD1. Germline V gives CDR1 SNHLY, CDR2 FYNNEI. The V and J ends lost 3 bases and 6 bases, in that order; junction bases with no gene match: 11. The length of the CDR3 is 15 residues. CDR3 DNA sequence: TGTGCCAGCAGTGATCGAGACAGGGCCGTCGTCGAGCAGTACTTC. Translated, it gives CASSDRDRAVVEQYF.

This clonotype was counted at least ten times. V gene TRBV4-1 combines with J gene TRBJ2-1, with no clear D. Looked up from germline, CDR1 is MGHRA and CDR2 is YSYEKL. The CDR3 consists of 12 residues. Trimming removed 0 bases at V and 9 bases at J, with 6 bases between. The CDR3 sequence: CASSQDWFEQFF. CDR3 nucleotide sequence: TGCGCCAGCAGCCAAGATTGGTTTGAGCAGTTCTTC.